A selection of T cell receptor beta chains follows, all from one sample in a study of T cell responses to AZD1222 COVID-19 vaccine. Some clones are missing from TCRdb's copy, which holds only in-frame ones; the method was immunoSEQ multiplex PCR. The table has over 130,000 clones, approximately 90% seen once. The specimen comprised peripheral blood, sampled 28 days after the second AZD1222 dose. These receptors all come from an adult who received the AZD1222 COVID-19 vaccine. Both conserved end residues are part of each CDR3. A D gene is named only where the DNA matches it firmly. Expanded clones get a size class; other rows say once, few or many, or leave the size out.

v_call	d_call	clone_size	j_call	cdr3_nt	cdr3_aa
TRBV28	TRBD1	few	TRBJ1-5	TGTGCCAGCAGTTTACTTGCAGGGGGGAATCAGCCCCAGCATTTT	CASSLLAGGNQPQHF
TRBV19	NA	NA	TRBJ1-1	TGTGCCAGTAGTAGACAGGTGAACACTGAAGCTTTCTTT	CASSRQVNTEAFF
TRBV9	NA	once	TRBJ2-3	TGTGCCAGCAGCGTAGCTCCGCTAGGGACCCCTGATACGCAGTATTTT	CASSVAPLGTPDTQYF
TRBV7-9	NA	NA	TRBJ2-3	TGTGCCAGCAGCTCCGCAGGAGTTACGCAGTATTTT	CASSSAGVTQYF
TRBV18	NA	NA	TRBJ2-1	TGTGCCAGCTCACCACCTATCCGGGAGTCCTACAATGAGCAGTTCTTC	CASSPPIRESYNEQFF
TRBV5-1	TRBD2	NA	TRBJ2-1	TGCGCCAGCAGCCCAGGACTAGTGGATGAGCAGTTCTTC	CASSPGLVDEQFF
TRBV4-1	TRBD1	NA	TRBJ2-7	TGCGCCAGCAGCCAGGGACAGGGGGCCTACGAGCAGTACTTC	CASSQGQGAYEQYF
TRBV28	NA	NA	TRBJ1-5	TGTGCCACCAATCCCTCCCGGGGTACCAATCAGCCCCAGCATTTT	CATNPSRGTNQPQHF
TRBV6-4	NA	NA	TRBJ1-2	TGTGCCAGCAGTTACTACAAACCGGGACACGGCTACACCTTC	CASSYYKPGHGYTF
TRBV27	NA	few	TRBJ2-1	TGTGCCAGCCTACCAAGCCGGGCCTCGGTTCACAATGAGCAGTTCTTC	CASLPSRASVHNEQFF
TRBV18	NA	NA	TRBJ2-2	TGTGCCAGCTCACCAACACCCGCGAACACCGGGGAGCTGTTTTTT	CASSPTPANTGELFF
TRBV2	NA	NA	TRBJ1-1	TGTGCCAGCAGGGTAGGGCGGAACACTGAAGCTTTCTTT	CASRVGRNTEAFF
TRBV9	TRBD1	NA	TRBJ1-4	TGTGCCAGCAGCGTAGAATCGGGGACAGGGGATGAAAAACTGTTTTTT	CASSVESGTGDEKLFF
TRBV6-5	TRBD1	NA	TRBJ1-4	TGTGCCAGCAGGGGGACAGGGGGAGATGAAAAACTGTTTTTT	CASRGTGGDEKLFF
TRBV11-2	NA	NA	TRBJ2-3	TGTGCCAGCAGCTTAGAGGGCCGGGTCGGCACAGATACGCAGTATTTT	CASSLEGRVGTDTQYF
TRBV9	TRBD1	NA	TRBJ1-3	TGTGCCAGCAGCCCAGGGGGGCCCTGGAGGGACACCATATATTTT	CASSPGGPWRDTIYF
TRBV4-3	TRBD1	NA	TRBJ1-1	TGCGCCAGCAGCCGAGGGACAGGCCCTTACACTGAAGCTTTCTTT	CASSRGTGPYTEAFF